This note documents a single T cell receptor (beta chain) sequence. Its antigen is not identified. This specimen belongs to a study of T cell responses to AZD1222 COVID-19 vaccine. Points from the study as a whole: The CD4 TCRs associated with vaccination extended across spike and predominated at 160-218 and 743-854. Nearly half of unique spike-specific TCRs reportedly avoided B.1.351 and B.1.1.7 mutated regions. Among AZD1222 vaccinees, only six were seropositive at baseline.

Measured with immunoSEQ multiplex PCR; TCRdb has only the in-frame clones, and not every one. The repertoire holds about 46,000 clones, with around 90% as singletons. Samples with a second dose at about 4 or about 12 weeks were pooled together. The CDR3 totals 13 residues. V dropped 6 bases and J dropped 6 bases, with 14 bases sitting between them. CDR1 is MDHEN, CDR2 SYDVKM, per germline. The V gene is TRBV28, the J gene TRBJ2-5; maybe TRBD1 (6 bases). The TCR comes from an adult who received the AZD1222 COVID-19 vaccine. The sample here was peripheral blood, taken 28 days after the second AZD1222 dose. The CDR3 coding sequence is TGTGCCAGCAGGCCCACAGGGATTCAGACCCAGTACTTC. It is translated as CASRPTGIQTQYF.